One sample yielded the 25 T cell receptor beta chains listed below, sequenced in a study of shared clonotypes between healthy human individuals. CD45RO negativity and positive selection for CCR7 defined naive CD8 cells, a population that excluded terminally differentiated effector memory CD45RA+ cells. Using immunoSEQ multiplex PCR, the repertoire was profiled, and TCRdb retains in-frame clones only, with some absent. The table shows millions of clones, with approximately 94% occurring only once. The source material was naive CD8+ T cells from PBMCs. These receptors all come from a man younger than 35 in good health. Some clones in this sample may be carry-over from other donors' samples.

Comments on this clone: The junction differs from germline at one of its ends, possibly a read error. The chain recombines TRBV27 with TRBJ1-3, with 7 bases lining up with TRBD1. Germline CDR1 and CDR2: MNHEY and SMNVEV (reference sequence). This CDR3 spans 15 amino acids. The DNA for the CDR3 is TGTGCCAGCAGACAGGGGTCCCCCTCTGGAAACACCTTATATTTT. Its protein is CASRQGSPSGNTLYF.

The chain joins TRBV7-3 to TRBJ2-1, with 8 bases aligning to TRBD1. Trimming at V came to 6 bases and at J to 9 bases, leaving 4 bases not matched to a gene. This CDR3 is built from 12 residues. Germline-derived CDR1 and CDR2 are SGHTA and FQGTGA. In nucleotides, the CDR3 is TGTGCCAGCAGTTCCGACAGGGGTGAGCAGTTCTTC. This translates into CASSSDRGEQFF.

This clone was recorded only once. The chain recombines TRBV14 with TRBJ1-3, with D possibly matching TRBD1 (5 bases). CDR3 size: 20 residues. Germline V CDR1 and CDR2: SGHDN, FVKESK. Trimming shortened V by 1 base and J by 0 bases, and 22 bases separated the two germline ends. CDR3 region: CASSQVSGPGPTSSGNTIYF. DNA of the CDR3: TGTGCCAGCAGCCAAGTAAGTGGGCCGGGACCCACGAGCTCTGGAAACACCATATATTTT.

This rearrangement joins TRBV27 to TRBJ2-7; weak D call: TRBD1 (6 bases). V lost 4 bases and J 1 base, leaving 14 bases between the germline ends. This CDR3 is 15 amino acids long. The germline V gene has CDR1 MNHEY and CDR2 SMNVEV (reference sequence). CDR3 region: CASSSHGGGSYEQYF. The CDR3 region has the DNA TGTGCCAGCAGTTCCCATGGGGGCGGGTCCTACGAGCAGTACTTC.

V gene TRBV4-3 combines with J gene TRBJ1-1; no clear D gene. V was clipped by 0 bases and J by 4 bases, with 15 bases between them. The CDR3 spans 16 residues. The V gene's germline CDR1 is LGHNA and CDR2 YSLEER. The CDR3 protein is CASSQDRRGKGTEAFF. The CDR3 DNA sequence: TGCGCCAGCAGCCAAGACAGAAGAGGAAAGGGCACTGAAGCTTTCTTT.

This chain uses TRBV18 with TRBJ1-2; D unresolved. CDR1 is KGHSH, CDR2 LQKENI, per germline. V gave up 2 bases and J gave up 3 bases, with 13 bases separating them. The CDR3 has 15 amino acids. The CDR3 nucleotides are TGTGCCAGCTCACCAGAAGGTTGGGGTGACTATGGCTACACCTTC. Its translation is CASSPEGWGDYGYTF.

V usage is TRBV27 and J usage is TRBJ2-7, with TRBD2 matching 13 bases. The CDR3 spans 15 residues. Trimming took 4 bases from V and 6 from J; bases not matched to a gene: 6. Germline V gene sequence: CDR1 MNHEY, CDR2 SMNVEV (reference sequence). The CDR3 DNA reads TGTGCCAGCAGTTGGGCCGGGACTAGCGGGATCGAGCAGTACTTC. Protein: CASSWAGTSGIEQYF.

V gene TRBV7-9 combines with J gene TRBJ2-7, with D maybe TRBD1 (6 bases). V gave up 4 bases and J gave up 6 bases, with 13 bases separating them. The CDR3 length is 13 residues. Germline lookup yields CDR1 SEHNR and CDR2 FQNEAQ (reference sequence). The DNA of the CDR3 is TGTGCCAGCAGCTGGGCCACAGGGTTCGAGCAGTACTTC. Encoded protein: CASSWATGFEQYF.

About this clone: The sample carries other DNA sequences with the same CDR3. This chain connects TRBV28 to TRBJ2-7, with TRBD1 matching 9 bases. Germline V lookup: CDR1 MDHEN, CDR2 SYDVKM. The CDR3 is 14 amino acids. V dropped 6 bases and J dropped 4; count of bases not matched to a gene: 7. CDR3 sequence: CASSLGTGPYEQYF. The DNA for the CDR3 is TGTGCCAGCAGCCTCGGGACAGGGCCATACGAGCAGTACTTC.

The chain recombines TRBV7-2 with TRBJ1-1, with D possibly TRBD1 on 6 matching bases. Trimming shortened V by 1 base and J by 4 bases, and 10 bases separated the two germline ends. Germline lookup yields CDR1 SGHTA and CDR2 FQGNSA. The CDR3 consists of 14 residues. In nucleotides, the CDR3 is TGTGCCAGCAGCTTAGGGGGGCAGATCACTGAAGCTTTCTTT. It encodes CASSLGGQITEAFF. Variable domain in full (rest from reference TRBV7-2 and TRBJ1-1): GAGVSQSPSNKVTEKGKDVELRCDPISGHTALYWYRQSLGQGLEFLIYFQGNSAPDKSGLPSDRFSAERTGGSVSTLTIQRTQQEDSAVYLCASSLGGQITEAFFGQGTRLTVV.

This sequence joins TRBV5-1 and TRBJ2-7; 8 bases match TRBD1. The J segment lost 5 bases and the V segment lost 7 bases, leaving 11 bases of the junction unmatched. Germline V gives CDR1 SGHRS, CDR2 YFSETQ. The CDR3 is 14 residues long. The CDR3 sequence is CASQKDDRGHEQYF. For the CDR3, the DNA is TGCGCCAGCCAGAAAGACGACAGGGGCCACGAGCAGTACTTC.

This clone was observed a single time. V gene TRBV19 combines with J gene TRBJ1-1; perhaps TRBD1 as D (5 bases). This CDR3 is built from 15 residues. The V end was cut by 6 bases, the J end by 4 bases, with 18 bases between. The germline V gene encodes CDR1 LNHDA and CDR2 SQIVND (reference sequence). The CDR3 sequence is CASSSDPGLRTEAFF. DNA for the CDR3: TGTGCCAGTAGCAGCGATCCGGGACTTCGCACTGAAGCTTTCTTT.

The chain couples TRBV10-2 to TRBJ2-2; 12 bases line up with TRBD2. The CDR3 sequence is 17 residues long. Germline CDR1 and CDR2: WSHSY and SAAADI. With V trimmed by 11 bases and J by 4 bases, 14 bases remained unmatched. In nucleotides, the CDR3 is TGCGCCGGATCCGGGACTAGCGGGTTACGGGGCACCGGGGAGCTGTTTTTT. It translates to CAGSGTSGLRGTGELFF.

This chain connects TRBV6-1 to TRBJ1-5; no definite D call. The CDR3 totals 12 residues. The germline V gene encodes CDR1 MNHNS and CDR2 SASEGT. V gave up 8 bases and J gave up 0 bases, with 5 bases separating them. CDR3 residues: CASPNSNQPQHF. CDR3 bases: TGTGCCAGCCCTAATAGCAATCAGCCCCAGCATTTT.

This chain links TRBV9 with TRBJ1-5; D is uncertain. CDR1 is SGDLS, CDR2 YYNGEE, per germline. This CDR3 contains 15 residues. V lost 0 bases and J 7 bases, leaving 14 bases between the germline ends. This CDR3 reads CASSVDGFPRQPQHF. In DNA, the CDR3 is TGTGCCAGCAGCGTAGACGGGTTCCCGCGGCAGCCCCAGCATTTT. The variable domain in full, with the rest retrieved from reference TRBV9 and TRBJ1-5, is DSGVTQTPKHLITATGQRVTLRCSPRSGDLSVYWYQQSLDQGLQFLIQYYNGEERAKGNILERFSAQQFPDLHSELNLSSLELGDSALYFCASSVDGFPRQPQHFGDGTRLSIL.

The V and J genes are TRBV27 and TRBJ2-2; D not certain. The germline gives CDR1 MNHEY, CDR2 SMNVEV (reference sequence). V lost 0 bases and J lost 1, with 12 bases in between. CDR3 length: 17 residues. CDR3 loop: CASSLSPYPKNTGELFF. The CDR3 bases are TGTGCCAGCAGTTTATCGCCATACCCTAAGAACACCGGGGAGCTGTTTTTT.

The rearrangement uses TRBV5-8 and TRBJ2-7; 7 bases agree with TRBD1. V shed 5 bases and J 3 bases; nucleotides not matched to a gene: 2. CDR1 and CDR2 (germline): SGHTS, YDEGEE. This CDR3 is 12 amino acids long. As DNA, the CDR3 is TGTGCCAGCAGTTCAGGGGGCTACGAGCAGTACTTC. This gives the protein CASSSGGYEQYF.

This chain uses TRBV28 with TRBJ2-5; D is perhaps TRBD1 (6 bases). The CDR3 is 13 amino acids. V lost 9 bases and J 7 bases, leaving 18 bases between the germline ends. Germline loops: CDR1 MDHEN, CDR2 SYDVKM. Here the CDR3 reads CASRLDRGGTQYF. The CDR3 DNA follows: TGTGCCAGTCGTTTGGACCGAGGGGGGACCCAGTACTTC.

The chain links TRBV5-4 to TRBJ2-3; 8 positions agree with TRBD2. This CDR3 has 17 residues. With 0 bases clipped from V and 3 bases from J, the junction kept 9 bases outside the gene matches. The germline gives CDR1 SGHNT, CDR2 YYREEE (reference sequence). The CDR3 nucleotides are TGTGCCAGCAGCTTGGGGAAAAGCGGGAGAGGAACAGATACGCAGTATTTT. As protein: CASSLGKSGRGTDTQYF.

The chain is built from TRBV15 and TRBJ1-1; D gene unclear. The V end was cut by 3 bases, the J end by 4 bases, with 24 bases between. There are 18 residues in the CDR3. CDR1 LNHNV and CDR2 YYDKDF come from the germline V gene (reference sequence). The DNA of the CDR3 is TGTGCCACCAGCAGCACCACCCTGGGGTTGGGTGTGGGCACTGAAGCTTTCTTT. Amino acid sequence: CATSSTTLGLGVGTEAFF.

The J gene is TRBJ1-5, the V gene TRBV5-6; TRBD1 is a possible D gene (6 bases). The CDR3 sequence is 14 residues long. Trimming removed 3 bases from V and 7 bases from J, with 14 bases in between. Germline CDR1 and CDR2: SGHDT and YYEEEE. The CDR3 protein is CASSSGTFHQPQHF. The CDR3 nucleotides are TGTGCCAGCAGCTCTGGGACATTTCACCAGCCCCAGCATTTT.

The genes are TRBV4-1 and TRBJ2-7, with D possibly being TRBD1 (5 bases). V lost 5 bases, J lost 3 bases, and 14 bases lay in between. Germline assignment: CDR1 MGHRA and CDR2 YSYEKL. The CDR3 extends over 14 amino acids. CDR3 coding DNA: TGCGCCAGCAGCAAAGGGGTCCTATACTACGAGCAGTACTTC. Translating it yields CASSKGVLYYEQYF.

V gene TRBV7-3 combines with J gene TRBJ2-3; 13 bases are a match to TRBD2. The CDR3 is made up of 20 amino acids. The V gene's germline CDR1 is SGHTA and CDR2 FQGTGA. Trimming removed 2 bases from V and 3 bases from J; junction bases left unmatched: 14. The CDR3 is CASSLGFGTSGKGETDTQYF. CDR3 nucleotides: TGTGCCAGCAGCTTAGGGTTCGGGACTAGCGGGAAGGGAGAAACAGATACGCAGTATTTT.

A word on this clone: This sample includes further DNA sequences coding for the same CDR3. The chain combines TRBV27 with TRBJ2-1; D ambiguous. CDR1 is MNHEY and CDR2 is SMNVEV in the germline V gene (reference sequence). This CDR3 has 12 residues. Trimming shortened V by 4 bases and J by 4 bases, and 5 bases separated the two germline ends. CDR3 sequence (DNA): TGTGCCAGCAGTTCCACTTACAATGAGCAGTTCTTC. Its translation: CASSSTYNEQFF.

The rearrangement uses TRBV27 and TRBJ2-7, with 9 bases that match TRBD2. V lost 5 bases to trimming and J lost 4 bases; unmatched junction nucleotides: 9. Looked up from germline, CDR1 is MNHEY and CDR2 is SMNVEV (reference sequence). CDR3 length: 15 residues. Here the CDR3 reads CASSLRLAEFYEQYF. CDR3 in DNA: TGTGCCAGCAGTCTTCGACTAGCGGAATTTTACGAGCAGTACTTC.